This TCR beta chain was obtained from a study of CD8+CD57+ T cells in acquired aplastic anemia. Before being chosen for sequencing, patients had shown CD8+CD57+ cell expansion by flow cytometry. This CDR3 spans 17 amino acids. CDR1 and CDR2 (germline): SGHAT, FQNNGV. V was cut by 8 bases and J by 0 bases, with 19 bases left in between. Study-level points and caveats: Significance was not reached for CD8+ Simpson's diversity between patients and controls.

Genomic DNA, the template, was used for profiling of the TCR beta VDJ and CDR3. TCRdb used MiXCR to reprocess the reads, holding one entry per CDR3 protein. The sample contains 150,000 to 200,000 distinct CDR3 sequences, less than 60% of which appear only once. This clonotype was picked up a small number of times. What it binds is unknown. This TCR derives from a human donor with aplastic anemia. The rearrangement links TRBV11-2 to TRBJ1-4; D ambiguous. Sample: sorted CD4+, CD8+, or CD8+CD57+ T cells (not recorded which) from PBMCs. CDR3 bases: TGTGCCAGCCGTATCACTGCCAGCCCTTCAACTAATGAAAAACTGTTTTTT. This encodes CASRITASPSTNEKLFF.